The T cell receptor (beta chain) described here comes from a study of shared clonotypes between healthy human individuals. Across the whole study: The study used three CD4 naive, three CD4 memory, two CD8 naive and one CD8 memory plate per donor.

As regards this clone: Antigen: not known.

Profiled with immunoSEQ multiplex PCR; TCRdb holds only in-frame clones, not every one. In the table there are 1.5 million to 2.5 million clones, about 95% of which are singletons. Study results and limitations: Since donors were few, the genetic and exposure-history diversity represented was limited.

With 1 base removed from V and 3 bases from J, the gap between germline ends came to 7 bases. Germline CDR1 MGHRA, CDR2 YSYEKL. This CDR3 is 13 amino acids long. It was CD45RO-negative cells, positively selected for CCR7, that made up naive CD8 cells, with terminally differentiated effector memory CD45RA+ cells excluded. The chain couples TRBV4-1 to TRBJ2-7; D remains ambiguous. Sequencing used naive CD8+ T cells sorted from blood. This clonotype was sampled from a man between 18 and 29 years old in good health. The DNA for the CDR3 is TGCGCCAGCAGCCAAGTAGAGCACTACGAGCAGTACTTC. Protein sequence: CASSQVEHYEQYF.